Listed here are 31 T cell receptor beta chains from one sample, sequenced in a study of blood T cell repertoires in COVID-19. The repertoire was sequenced with immunoSEQ multiplex PCR; TCRdb's copy has only in-frame clones and lacks some. The table shows 210,000 or so clones, with around 86% occurring only once. Specimen: peripheral blood. Receptors were obtained from a human donor in a cohort sampled during active COVID-19.

This clone was recorded once. This rearrangement joins TRBV6-6 to TRBJ2-3, with TRBD2 matching over 10 bases. The V segment lost 2 bases and the J segment 1 base; nucleotides outside the gene matches: 3. CDR3 size: 16 residues. Germline V CDR1 and CDR2: MNHNY, SVGAGI (reference sequence). The CDR3, as DNA: TGTGCCAGCAGTTACCCTAGCGGGAGTGGCACAGATACGCAGTATTTT. This translates into CASSYPSGSGTDTQYF.

This chain uses TRBV5-8 with TRBJ2-7; TRBD1 agrees at 8 bases. J was trimmed by 2 bases and V by 6 bases; bases with no gene match: 10. Germline CDR1 and CDR2: SGHTS and YDEGEE. This CDR3 spans 15 amino acids. This chain's CDR3 is CASNLVGTGTYEQYF. DNA of the CDR3: TGTGCCAGCAACCTGGTAGGGACAGGTACCTACGAGCAGTACTTC.

The V and J genes are TRBV30 and TRBJ2-1; D gene ambiguous. Germline-derived CDR1 and CDR2 are GTSNPN and SVGIG (reference sequence). V lost 5 bases and J 3 bases, leaving 8 bases between the germline ends. The CDR3 runs to 12 residues. CDR3 nucleotide sequence: TGTGCCTGGGTAGATGTCTACAATGAGCAGTTCTTC. Translation: CAWVDVYNEQFF.

This chain links TRBV6-5 with TRBJ1-1; D might be TRBD1 (6 bases). Germline CDR1 and CDR2: MNHEY and SVGAGI. Deletions cut 5 bases from V and 5 bases from J, with 12 bases between. The CDR3 covers 13 residues. The CDR3 DNA follows: TGTGCCAGCAGTCGACAGGATGGAACTGAAGCTTTCTTT. Encoded protein: CASSRQDGTEAFF.

This clone was counted between two and nine times. The chain carries TRBV4-3 and TRBJ2-7, with 7 nucleotides matching TRBD1. Germline V CDR1 and CDR2: LGHNA, YSLEER. With 5 bases clipped from V and 5 bases from J, the junction kept 9 bases outside the gene matches. The CDR3 sequence is 14 residues long. CDR3 coding DNA: TGCGCCAGCAGCGAGCGACAGGGTACCCACGAGCAGTACTTC. Protein sequence: CASSERQGTHEQYF.

The V and J genes are TRBV19 and TRBJ2-6; 7 bases are shared with TRBD2. With 3 bases clipped from V and 2 bases from J, the junction kept 1 base outside the gene matches. The germline V gene has CDR1 LNHDA and CDR2 SQIVND (reference sequence). This CDR3 is 15 amino acids long. The CDR3 loop is CASSMSGTGANVLTF. The CDR3 DNA follows: TGTGCCAGTAGTATGAGCGGGACTGGGGCCAACGTCCTGACTTTC.

The chain uses TRBV5-1 and TRBJ1-1; D might be TRBD1 (6 bases). The V gene's germline CDR1 is SGHRS and CDR2 YFSETQ. The V and J ends lost 4 bases and 1 base respectively, with 11 bases between them. The CDR3 loop spans 14 amino acids. CDR3 bases: TGCGCCAGCAGCGGGATGACAGGGAACACTGAAGCTTTCTTT. Encoded protein: CASSGMTGNTEAFF. The full variable domain, in which reference TRBV5-1 and TRBJ1-1 provide the parts outside the CDR3, is KAGVTQTPRYLIKTRGQQVTLSCSPISGHRSVSWYQQTPGQGLQFLFEYFSETQRNKGNFPGRFSGRQFSNSRSEMNVSTLELGDSALYLCASSGMTGNTEAFFGQGTRLTVV.

The V and J genes are TRBV24-1 and TRBJ2-3; no reliable D call. V lost 3 bases and J lost 0, with 12 bases in between. Germline loops: CDR1 KGHDR, CDR2 SFDVKD. The CDR3 has 16 amino acids. The CDR3 DNA is TGTGCCACCAGTGATAGGTGGCAGGATAGCACAGATACGCAGTATTTT. Protein product: CATSDRWQDSTDTQYF.

The chain joins TRBV7-6 to TRBJ1-3; D may be TRBD1 (6 bases). Germline lookup yields CDR1 SGHVS and CDR2 FNYEAQ. This CDR3 contains 15 residues. Trimming took off 6 bases at V and 1 base at J, with 13 bases between the two ends. CDR3 sequence reads: CASSSGAKSGNTIYF. CDR3 nucleotides: TGTGCCAGCAGTTCAGGGGCTAAATCTGGAAACACCATATATTTT. Based on the CDR3 plus reference TRBV7-6 and TRBJ1-3, the full variable domain is GAGVSQSPRYKVTKRGQDVALRCDPISGHVSLYWYRQALGQGPEFLTYFNYEAQQDKSGLPNDRFSAERPEGSISTLTIQRTEQRDSAMYRCASSSGAKSGNTIYFGEGSWLTVV.

This clone showed up many times. The genes are TRBV30 and TRBJ2-1, with D perhaps TRBD2 (5 bases). The CDR3 extends over 15 amino acids. V shed 3 bases and J shed 3 bases, with 15 bases lying between them. CDR1 is GTSNPN and CDR2 is SVGIG in the germline V gene (reference sequence). In DNA form, the CDR3 reads TGTGCCTGGAGCAGAAAGAGGGCGGTCTACAATGAGCAGTTCTTC. It yields the protein CAWSRKRAVYNEQFF.

The chain uses TRBV28 and TRBJ2-7, with D unclear. This CDR3 is 15 amino acids long. The germline V gene encodes CDR1 MDHEN and CDR2 SYDVKM. V lost 3 bases, J lost 1 base, and 13 bases lay in between. CDR3 residues: CASSFKVARSYEQYF. In DNA, the CDR3 is TGTGCCAGCAGTTTTAAAGTAGCCAGATCCTACGAGCAGTACTTC.

The J gene is TRBJ1-2, the V gene TRBV16; TRBD1 might be the D (6 bases). The germline CDR1 and CDR2 sequences are KGHSY and FQNENV. The V and J ends lost 10 bases and 7 bases respectively, with 13 bases between them. The CDR3 is 11 amino acids. DNA of the CDR3: TGTGCCACCCTCCCCAGGGGTGGCTACACCTTC. This sequence encodes CATLPRGGYTF. Filled out from reference TRBV16 and TRBJ1-2, the complete variable domain reads GEEVAQTPKHLVRGEGQKAKLYCAPIKGHSYVFWYQQVLKNEFKFLISFQNENVFDETGMPKERFSAKCLPNSPCSLEIQATKLEDSAVYFCATLPRGGYTFGSGTRLTVV.

This clone was found once. The rearrangement joins TRBV9 to TRBJ2-7; 13 nucleotides agree with TRBD2. The CDR3 totals 14 residues. The germline V gene has CDR1 SGDLS and CDR2 YYNGEE. Trimming removed 4 bases from V and 6 bases from J; junction bases left unmatched: 4. Here the CDR3 DNA reads TGTGCCAGCAGCCCTCGGACTAGCGGGAGCGAGCAGTACTTC. Residues: CASSPRTSGSEQYF. Complete variable domain (other parts from reference TRBV9 and TRBJ2-7): DSGVTQTPKHLITATGQRVTLRCSPRSGDLSVYWYQQSLDQGLQFLIQYYNGEERAKGNILERFSAQQFPDLHSELNLSSLELGDSALYFCASSPRTSGSEQYFGPGTRLTVT.

The chain carries TRBV6-2 or TRBV6-3 and TRBJ1-2; 7 positions match TRBD1. The germline V gene has CDR1 MNHEY and CDR2 SVGEGT. The V and J ends lost 4 bases and 3 bases, in that order; junction bases with no gene match: 8. The CDR3 loop spans 15 amino acids. CDR3 DNA: TGTGCCAGCAGTTCTCTACAGGGGCAACACTATGGCTACACCTTC. It encodes CASSSLQGQHYGYTF.

The chain is built from TRBV18 and TRBJ1-1, with D possibly being TRBD1 (6 bases). The germline gives CDR1 KGHSH, CDR2 LQKENI. Trimming took 3 bases from V and 4 from J, leaving 15 bases between them. CDR3 size: 15 residues. The DNA for the CDR3 is TGTGCCAGCTCACCCGGGAGGGGGGCGGTCACTGAAGCTTTCTTT. It encodes CASSPGRGAVTEAFF.

This clone was picked up one time. V usage is TRBV10-3 and J usage is TRBJ2-7; 8 bases fit TRBD1. Germline V gene lookup returns CDR1 ENHRY and CDR2 SYGVKD. J was trimmed by 4 bases and V by 4 bases; bases with no gene match: 9. The CDR3 totals 15 residues. The CDR3: CAISGTGMDLYEQYF. The DNA for the CDR3 is TGTGCCATCAGTGGGACAGGGATGGACTTGTACGAGCAGTACTTC.

This chain uses TRBV5-6 with TRBJ2-3; D is possibly TRBD1 (7 bases). V was trimmed by 4 bases and J by 2 bases, leaving 20 bases between them. The CDR3 is made up of 17 amino acids. Germline CDR1 and CDR2: SGHDT and YYEEEE. CDR3 amino acids: CASSLLGGGGYTDTQYF. The CDR3 bases are TGTGCCAGCAGCCTACTAGGGGGCGGAGGGTACACAGATACGCAGTATTTT.

The rearrangement uses TRBV28 and TRBJ1-2, with D perhaps TRBD1 (5 bases). The CDR3 runs 16 residues. Trimming removed 5 bases from V and 5 bases from J, with 21 bases in between. Germline V lookup: CDR1 MDHEN, CDR2 SYDVKM. The CDR3: CASSPYEGVFQYGYTF. CDR3 in DNA: TGTGCCAGCAGTCCTTATGAAGGGGTATTCCAATATGGCTACACCTTC.

In DNA, the CDR3 is TGTGCCAGCAGTTCGACGGGTCATCAGCCCCAGCATTTT. This codes for CASSSTGHQPQHF. The V call is TRBV6-5, the J call TRBJ1-5; D gene ambiguous. V dropped 4 bases and J dropped 5 bases, with 9 bases sitting between them. The CDR3 is 13 amino acids. Germline V CDR1 and CDR2: MNHEY, SVGAGI.

The rearrangement joins TRBV4-1 to TRBJ2-1; D gene uncertain. The V end lost 1 base, the J end lost 5 bases, and 12 bases lay between the germline ends. The CDR3 runs 15 residues. Germline CDR1 reads MGHRA; CDR2 reads YSYEKL. The CDR3 spells CASSQGKRLDNEQFF. DNA for the CDR3: TGCGCCAGCAGCCAAGGGAAGCGTCTGGACAATGAGCAGTTCTTC.

This chain joins TRBV20-1 and TRBJ2-7, with TRBD2 matching 12 bases. Germline V CDR1 and CDR2: DFQATT, SNEGSKA (reference sequence). Trimming cost V 3 bases and J 2 bases; bases outside gene matches: 2. The CDR3 length is 14 residues. CDR3 sequence (DNA): TGCAGTGCTAGTGGACTAGCGGGACCCTACGAGCAGTACTTC. Amino acids: CSASGLAGPYEQYF.

The chain links TRBV18 to TRBJ2-6; possible D gene TRBD2, 6 bases. The germline gives CDR1 KGHSH, CDR2 LQKENI. V was shortened by 0 bases and J by 8 bases, with 11 bases between the two germline ends. The CDR3 contains 15 residues. The DNA for the CDR3 is TGTGCCAGCTCACCACCGCGGGGTCCGTCCAACGTCCTGACTTTC. It encodes CASSPPRGPSNVLTF.

The chain is built from TRBV7-8 and TRBJ2-1; 7 bases line up with TRBD2. After removal of 5 bases from V and 7 bases from J, the junction contained 11 bases not matched to a gene. The CDR3 contains 15 residues. The germline V gene encodes CDR1 SGHVS and CDR2 FQNEAQ. This CDR3 reads CASSPRTSIDNEQFF. The CDR3 coding sequence is TGTGCCAGCAGCCCCCGGACTAGTATAGATAATGAGCAGTTCTTC.

This clone was counted a few times. The rearrangement joins TRBV9 to TRBJ2-7; TRBD2 agrees at 12 bases. J was trimmed by 6 bases and V by 4 bases; bases with no gene match: 11. Germline V gene sequence: CDR1 SGDLS, CDR2 YYNGEE. The CDR3 covers 16 residues. CDR3 sequence: CASSPYPTSGRGEQYF. In DNA form, the CDR3 reads TGTGCCAGCAGCCCTTACCCGACTAGCGGGAGAGGCGAGCAGTACTTC.

The rearrangement joins TRBV4-3 to TRBJ1-1; 7 nucleotides agree with TRBD1. V trimming: 0 bases; J trimming: 3 bases; junction bases outside the gene matches: 4. Germline CDR1 LGHNA, CDR2 YSLEER. The CDR3 has 15 amino acids. The chain's CDR3 is CASSQDWDRDTEAFF. The CDR3 nucleotides are TGCGCCAGCAGCCAAGATTGGGACAGAGACACTGAAGCTTTCTTT.

V and J are TRBV6-5 and TRBJ2-3; D uncertain. V dropped 2 bases and J dropped 1 base, with 10 bases sitting between them. The CDR3 length is 15 residues. CDR1 is MNHEY, CDR2 SVGAGI, per germline. This chain's CDR3 is CASSYRFRGTDTQYF. Written as DNA, the CDR3 is TGTGCCAGCAGTTACCGGTTCCGGGGCACAGATACGCAGTATTTT.

This chain links TRBV28 with TRBJ2-7, with TRBD2 as a possible D gene (6 bases). Germline lookup yields CDR1 MDHEN and CDR2 SYDVKM. The CDR3 is 12 residues long. The V and J ends lost 7 bases and 5 bases respectively, with 12 bases between them. CDR3 nucleotides: TGTGCCAGCACCCAGGGAGGTAACGAGCAGTACTTC. Its translation is CASTQGGNEQYF.

This clone was recorded once. The chain combines TRBV14 with TRBJ1-4; D call uncertain. Germline-derived CDR1 and CDR2 are SGHDN and FVKESK. The ends were cut back, 0 bases at V and 7 bases at J, with 12 bases in the middle. The CDR3 extends over 15 amino acids. The CDR3 DNA reads TGTGCCAGCAGCCAAGATAGAGTCCGCGGTGAAAAACTGTTTTTT. Its translation: CASSQDRVRGEKLFF.

The chain combines TRBV9 with TRBJ2-3; D is possibly TRBD1 (5 bases). V lost 2 bases and J lost 2, with 9 bases in between. The germline gives CDR1 SGDLS, CDR2 YYNGEE. The CDR3 spans 14 residues. In DNA, the CDR3 is TGTGCCAGCAGCGTGGGGCAGAACACAGATACGCAGTATTTT. It yields the protein CASSVGQNTDTQYF.

As for this clone: The same CDR3 is also encoded by other DNA sequences in this sample. The CDR3: CASSIGTATEAFF. The DNA of the CDR3 is TGTGCCAGTAGCATCGGGACAGCCACTGAAGCTTTCTTT. The chain couples TRBV19 to TRBJ1-1; 7 bases fit TRBD1. The CDR3 is 13 residues long. V lost 6 bases to trimming and J lost 4 bases; unmatched junction nucleotides: 5. CDR1 is LNHDA, CDR2 SQIVND, per germline (reference sequence).

CDR3: CASSPRGKHEQYF. In DNA form, the CDR3 reads TGTGCCAGCAGTCCCAGGGGCAAACACGAGCAGTACTTC. This chain joins TRBV2 and TRBJ2-7, with D possibly being TRBD1 (6 bases). The CDR3 is made up of 13 amino acids. The germline V gene has CDR1 SNHLY and CDR2 FYNNEI. V was trimmed by 5 bases and J by 5 bases, leaving 13 bases between them.